One sample yielded the 3 T cell receptor beta chains listed below, sequenced in a study of blood T cell repertoires in COVID-19. Generated by immunoSEQ multiplex PCR, the TCRdb table keeps only in-frame clones and is missing some. The sample lists hundreds of thousands of clones, less than 90% occurring once. Sequences were obtained from peripheral blood. These receptors were obtained from a man aged 25-45 years with active or convalescent COVID-19.

The gene calls are TRBV5-6 and TRBJ2-7; TRBD1 matches at 11 bases. The J segment lost 4 bases and the V segment lost 6 bases, leaving 12 bases of the junction unmatched. The CDR3 covers 16 residues. The V gene's germline CDR1 is SGHDT and CDR2 YYEEEE. This CDR3 is CASTPDKGTGGYEQYF. The DNA for the CDR3 is TGTGCCAGCACCCCCGACAAGGGGACAGGGGGATACGAGCAGTACTTC.

The J gene is TRBJ1-2, the V gene TRBV7-6, with 10 bases matching TRBD1. V shed 4 bases, J shed 5 bases, and the junction held 7 bases outside the gene matches. CDR1 and CDR2 (germline): SGHVS, FNYEAQ. The CDR3 consists of 15 residues. The CDR3 loop is CASSYGTGEGYGYTF. CDR3 nucleotide sequence: TGTGCCAGCAGCTACGGGACAGGGGAAGGGTATGGCTACACCTTC. Based on the CDR3 plus reference TRBV7-6 and TRBJ1-2, the full variable domain is GAGVSQSPRYKVTKRGQDVALRCDPISGHVSLYWYRQALGQGPEFLTYFNYEAQQDKSGLPNDRFSAERPEGSISTLTIQRTEQRDSAMYRCASSYGTGEGYGYTFGSGTRLTVV.

The chain combines TRBV7-8 with TRBJ1-2; possibly TRBD1 for D (5 bases). The CDR3 spans 14 residues. The V end was cut by 4 bases, the J end by 6 bases, with 15 bases between. Germline V gene sequence: CDR1 SGHVS, CDR2 FQNEAQ. Here the CDR3 reads CASSWTRVGDGYTF. In DNA form, the CDR3 reads TGTGCCAGCAGCTGGACCAGGGTTGGGGATGGCTACACCTTC.